This T cell receptor beta chain comes out of a study of T-cell memory formation after mild COVID-19 (dated by TCRdb to about 2021). For context, the study as a whole: TCR sequence clusters from the two donors were largely donor specific. Two young, previously healthy adult volunteers, one female and one male, were included in the cohort. Longitudinal TCRalpha and TCRbeta repertoire sequencing tracked T-cell clones expanding and contracting after mild COVID-19 in a couple of donors. Study-level results and caveats: The detection of some responding clones in pre-infection memory suggests that pre-existing cross-reactive memory T cells joined the SARS-CoV-2 response. Balanced CD4/CD8 phenotypes were observed for clones contracting from day 15 to 85, whereas a bias towards CD4+ was observed for a second wave of clones expanding from day 15 to 37. The study covered only a couple of mild cases, and larger cohorts including severe cases with pre-infection samples were considered necessary. Contracting CD4+ clones were located mainly in the CM and EM memory subsets, whereas CD8+ clones were found to be enriched in EMRA. Whether the second-wave clones peaking on day 37 were SARS-CoV-2 specific was not confirmed.

TCRdb shows the sequencer as Illumina NovaSeq 6000. TCRalpha and TCRbeta cDNA libraries were built by 5'RACE with constant-segment primers, adding sample barcodes and unique molecular identifiers. Trizol reagent was used to extract RNA from every sample. The libraries were amplified in two PCR steps, and the second step added a second sample barcode and Illumina TruSeq adapters. The libraries were sequenced on an Illumina NovaSeq using 2 x 150 bp paired-end reads. On the authors' methods: Reads were demultiplexed and collapsed into UMI-guided consensus sequences with migec v1.2.7. Using mixcr v2.1.11, UMI consensuses were aligned to TRA and TRB V and J templates and then assembled into clonotypes. A clonotype was counted as expanded or contracted only when both edgeR and NoisET called the clonotype significant, with the noise models trained on biological replicates. For edgeR calls, a false discovery rate-adjusted p below 0.01 and a log2 fold-change threshold of 1 were applied. PCA with hierarchical clustering of max-normalized trajectories of the 1000 most abundant clonotypes was used as exploratory dynamics analysis. Each responding clone was given a CD4 or CD8 phenotype based on the CD4+ and CD8+ repertoires, which had been sequenced separately. TCRdb ran its own pipeline on the public reads, namely fastp trimming at Q25 and MiXCR clone calling, and kept in-frame beta chains. Every CDR3 protein is listed once, alongside the most common genes and DNA of its rows. The V and J calls here are based on TCRdb, not the publication. The sample table contains hundreds of thousands of distinct CDR3 sequences; only one count was recorded for 15% to 20% of them. About 8.1% of the sample is in the top ten clones.

Ficoll-Paque density gradient centrifugation was used to isolate PBMCs. This clonotype was observed a few times. Its antigen remains unidentified. Per-base quality was not reported, and no clone a single base away is much larger than it. Specimen: PBMCs or a T cell subset sorted from them (not recorded which). The receptor was isolated from an adult woman who had mild COVID-19 (a few samples of this study predate the infection). The sample titles of this study are shuffled in the database, so cell type and time point are left out; the donor was told from shared clones.

This receptor has the CDR3 CASSSPGGYGYTF. The nucleotide sequence is TGCGCCAGCAGCTCCCCAGGGGGTTATGGCTACACCTTC. The sequence is built from TRBV5-1 and TRBJ1-2; 7 of the junction bases match TRBD1. In the germline V gene, CDR1 corresponds to SGHRS and CDR2 to YFSETQ. The CDR3, cysteine through phenylalanine, is 13 amino acids long. Only the CDR3 portion is preserved as DNA: 39 bases, with reading frame beginning at the first base. V loses 3 bases at its end and J loses 5 bases; junction bases beyond the gene matches: 4.